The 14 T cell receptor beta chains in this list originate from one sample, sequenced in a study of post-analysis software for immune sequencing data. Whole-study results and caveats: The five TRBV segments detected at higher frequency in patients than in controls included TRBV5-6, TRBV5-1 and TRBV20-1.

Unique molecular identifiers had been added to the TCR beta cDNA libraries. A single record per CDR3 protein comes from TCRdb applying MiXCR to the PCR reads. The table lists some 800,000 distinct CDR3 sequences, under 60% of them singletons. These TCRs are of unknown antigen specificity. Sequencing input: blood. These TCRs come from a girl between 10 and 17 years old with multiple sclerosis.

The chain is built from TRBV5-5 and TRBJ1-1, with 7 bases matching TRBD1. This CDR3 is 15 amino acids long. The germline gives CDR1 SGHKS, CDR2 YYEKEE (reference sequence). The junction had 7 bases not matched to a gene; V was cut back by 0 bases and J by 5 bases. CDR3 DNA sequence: TGTGCCAGCAGCTTGGGACCGCAGGGGGGGACTGAAGCTTTCTTT. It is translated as CASSLGPQGGTEAFF.

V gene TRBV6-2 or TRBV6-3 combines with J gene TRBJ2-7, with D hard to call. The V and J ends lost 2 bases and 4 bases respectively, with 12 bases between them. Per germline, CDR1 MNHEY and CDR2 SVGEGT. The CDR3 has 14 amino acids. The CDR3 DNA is TGTGCCAGCAGTTACAATTCCGGGTTTTACGAGCAGTACTTC. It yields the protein CASSYNSGFYEQYF.

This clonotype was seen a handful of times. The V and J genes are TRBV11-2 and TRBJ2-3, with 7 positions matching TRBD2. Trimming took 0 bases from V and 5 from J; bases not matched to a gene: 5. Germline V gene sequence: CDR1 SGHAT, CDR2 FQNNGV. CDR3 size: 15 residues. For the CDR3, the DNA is TGTGCCAGCAGCTTAGAGGCGGGAGTTGGAGATACGCAGTATTTT. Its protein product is CASSLEAGVGDTQYF.

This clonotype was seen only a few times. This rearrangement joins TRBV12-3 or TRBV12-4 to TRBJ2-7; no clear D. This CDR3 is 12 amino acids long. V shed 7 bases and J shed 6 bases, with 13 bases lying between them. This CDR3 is CASTPRSGEQYF. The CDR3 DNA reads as TGTGCCAGCACCCCGAGGTCTGGCGAGCAGTACTTC.

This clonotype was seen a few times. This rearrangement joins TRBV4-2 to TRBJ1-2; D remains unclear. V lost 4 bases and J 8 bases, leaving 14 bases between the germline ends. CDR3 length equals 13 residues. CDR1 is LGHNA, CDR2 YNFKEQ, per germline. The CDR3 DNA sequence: TGTGCCAGCAGCCCCACTATCGGGCGGGGCTACACCTTC. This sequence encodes CASSPTIGRGYTF.

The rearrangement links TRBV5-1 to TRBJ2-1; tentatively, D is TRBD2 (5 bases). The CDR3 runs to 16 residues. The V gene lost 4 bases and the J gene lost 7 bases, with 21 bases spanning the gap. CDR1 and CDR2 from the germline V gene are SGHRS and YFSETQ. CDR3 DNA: TGCGCCAGCAGCCCCGTCTTAATAGCGATCGGGAATGAGCAGTTCTTC. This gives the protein CASSPVLIAIGNEQFF. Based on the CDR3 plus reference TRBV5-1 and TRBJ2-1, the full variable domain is KAGVTQTPRYLIKTRGQQVTLSCSPISGHRSVSWYQQTPGQGLQFLFEYFSETQRNKGNFPGRFSGRQFSNSRSEMNVSTLELGDSALYLCASSPVLIAIGNEQFFGPGTRLTVL.

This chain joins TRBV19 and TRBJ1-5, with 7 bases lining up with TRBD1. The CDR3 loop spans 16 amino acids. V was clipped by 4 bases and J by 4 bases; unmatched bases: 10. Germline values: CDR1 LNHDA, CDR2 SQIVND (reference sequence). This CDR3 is CASSKARQGLNQPQHF. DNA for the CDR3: TGTGCCAGTAGTAAAGCTAGACAGGGTTTAAATCAGCCCCAGCATTTT. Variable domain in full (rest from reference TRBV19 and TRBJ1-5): DGGITQSPKYLFRKEGQNVTLSCEQNLNHDAMYWYRQDPGQGLRLIYYSQIVNDFQKGDIAEGYSVSREKKESFPLTVTSAQKNPTAFYLCASSKARQGLNQPQHFGDGTRLSIL.

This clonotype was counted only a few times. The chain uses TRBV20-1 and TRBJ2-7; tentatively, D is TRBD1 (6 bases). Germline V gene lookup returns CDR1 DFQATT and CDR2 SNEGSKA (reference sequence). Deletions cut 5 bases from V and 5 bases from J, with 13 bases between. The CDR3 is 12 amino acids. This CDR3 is CSAPISGDEQYF. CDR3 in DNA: TGCAGTGCTCCAATATCAGGGGACGAGCAGTACTTC.

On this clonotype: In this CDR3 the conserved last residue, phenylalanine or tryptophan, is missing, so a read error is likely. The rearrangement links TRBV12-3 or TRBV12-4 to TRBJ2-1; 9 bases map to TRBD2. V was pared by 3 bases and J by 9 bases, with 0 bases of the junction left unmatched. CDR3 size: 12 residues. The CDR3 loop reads CASSLTSGEQFV. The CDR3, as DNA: TGTGCCAGCAGTTTGACTAGCGGTGAGCAGTTCGTC.

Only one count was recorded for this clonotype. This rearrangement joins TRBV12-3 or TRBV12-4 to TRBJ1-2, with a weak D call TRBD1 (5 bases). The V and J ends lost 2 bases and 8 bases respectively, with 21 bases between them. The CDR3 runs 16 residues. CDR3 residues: CASSLRGEGSLSGYTF. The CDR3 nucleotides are TGTGCCAGCAGTTTACGTGGGGAGGGGTCTCTCTCCGGCTACACCTTC.

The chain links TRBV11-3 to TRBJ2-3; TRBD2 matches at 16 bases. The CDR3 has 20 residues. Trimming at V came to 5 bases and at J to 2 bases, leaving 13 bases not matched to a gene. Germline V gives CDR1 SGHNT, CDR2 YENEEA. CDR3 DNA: TGTGCCAGCAGCCCGTACACCGGGACTAGCGGGAGGGCCTCCACAGATACGCAGTATTTT. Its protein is CASSPYTGTSGRASTDTQYF.

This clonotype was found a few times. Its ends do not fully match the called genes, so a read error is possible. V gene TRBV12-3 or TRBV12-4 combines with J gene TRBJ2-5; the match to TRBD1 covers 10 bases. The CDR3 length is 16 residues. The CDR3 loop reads CASSLGTGASGETQYF. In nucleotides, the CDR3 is TGTGCCAGTAGTTTAGGGACAGGGGCATCGGGAGAGACCCAGTACTTC.

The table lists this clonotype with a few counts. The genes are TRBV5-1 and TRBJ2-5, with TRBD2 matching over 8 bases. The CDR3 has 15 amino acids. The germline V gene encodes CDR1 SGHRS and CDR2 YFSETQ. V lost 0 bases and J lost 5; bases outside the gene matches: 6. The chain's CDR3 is CASSLASEREETQYF. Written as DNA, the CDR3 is TGCGCCAGCAGCTTGGCGTCTGAGCGGGAGGAGACCCAGTACTTC.

In DNA, the CDR3 is TGCGCCAGCAGCCTGCAAGGGACTAGCGGGAGCGATGAGCAGTACTTC. As protein: CASSLQGTSGSDEQYF. The J gene is TRBJ2-7, the V gene TRBV4-1; 14 bases are shared with TRBD2. CDR3 length equals 16 residues. The trim removed 4 bases at V and 7 bases at J, leaving 9 bases unmatched. In germline, CDR1 is MGHRA, CDR2 YSYEKL.